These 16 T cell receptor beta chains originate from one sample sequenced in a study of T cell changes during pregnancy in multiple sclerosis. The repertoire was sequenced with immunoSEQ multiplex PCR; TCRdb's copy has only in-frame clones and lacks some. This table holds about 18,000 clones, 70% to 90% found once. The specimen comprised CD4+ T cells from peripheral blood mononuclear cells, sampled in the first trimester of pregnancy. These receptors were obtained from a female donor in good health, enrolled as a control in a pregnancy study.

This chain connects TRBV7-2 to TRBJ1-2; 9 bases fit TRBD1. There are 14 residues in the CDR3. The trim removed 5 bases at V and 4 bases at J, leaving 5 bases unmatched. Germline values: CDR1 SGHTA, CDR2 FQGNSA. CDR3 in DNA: TGTGCCAGCAGCCAATCGACAGGGGGCTATGGCTACACCTTC. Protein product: CASSQSTGGYGYTF.

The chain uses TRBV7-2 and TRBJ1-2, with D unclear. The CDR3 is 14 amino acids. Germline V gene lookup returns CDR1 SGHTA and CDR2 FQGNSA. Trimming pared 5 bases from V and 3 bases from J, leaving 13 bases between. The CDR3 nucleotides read TGTGCCAGCAGCCCCCCGGGGTACGACTATGGCTACACCTTC. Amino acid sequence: CASSPPGYDYGYTF. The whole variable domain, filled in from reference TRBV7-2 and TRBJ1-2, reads GAGVSQSPSNKVTEKGKDVELRCDPISGHTALYWYRQSLGQGLEFLIYFQGNSAPDKSGLPSDRFSAERTGGSVSTLTIQRTQQEDSAVYLCASSPPGYDYGYTFGSGTRLTVV.

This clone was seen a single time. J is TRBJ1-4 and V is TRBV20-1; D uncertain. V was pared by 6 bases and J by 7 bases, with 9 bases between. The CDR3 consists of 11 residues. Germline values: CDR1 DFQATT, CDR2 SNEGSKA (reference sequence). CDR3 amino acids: CSADRGEKLFF. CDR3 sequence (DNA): TGCAGTGCAGACCGGGGTGAAAAACTGTTTTTT.

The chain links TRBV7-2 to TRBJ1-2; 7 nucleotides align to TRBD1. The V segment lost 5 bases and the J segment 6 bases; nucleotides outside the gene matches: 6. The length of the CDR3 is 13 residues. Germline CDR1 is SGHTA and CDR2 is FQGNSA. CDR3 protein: CASSPQGIHGYTF. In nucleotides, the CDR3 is TGTGCCAGCAGCCCACAGGGGATACATGGCTACACCTTC.

Written as DNA, the CDR3 is TGTGCCTGGAGTCGTTCGGGGGGTCAGCCCCAGCATTTT. Translating it yields CAWSRSGGQPQHF. The genes are TRBV30 and TRBJ1-5; D might be TRBD1 (5 bases). Trimming stripped 2 bases from V and 6 bases from J, with 11 bases between. Germline V gene sequence: CDR1 GTSNPN, CDR2 SVGIG (reference sequence). This CDR3 spans 13 amino acids.

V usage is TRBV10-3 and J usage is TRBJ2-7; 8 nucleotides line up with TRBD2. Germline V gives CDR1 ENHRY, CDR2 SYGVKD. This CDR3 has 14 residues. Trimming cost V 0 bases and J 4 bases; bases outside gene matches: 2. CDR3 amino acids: CAISESGTSYEQYF. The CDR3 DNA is TGTGCCATCAGTGAGTCCGGGACTAGTTACGAGCAGTACTTC.

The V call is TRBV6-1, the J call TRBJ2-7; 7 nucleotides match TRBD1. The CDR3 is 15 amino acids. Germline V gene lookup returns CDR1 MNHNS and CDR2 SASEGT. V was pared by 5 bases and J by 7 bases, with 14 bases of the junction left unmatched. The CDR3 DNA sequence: TGTGCCAGCAGTCCTACGGGACAGCGCCCCGGGGAGCAGTACTTC. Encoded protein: CASSPTGQRPGEQYF.

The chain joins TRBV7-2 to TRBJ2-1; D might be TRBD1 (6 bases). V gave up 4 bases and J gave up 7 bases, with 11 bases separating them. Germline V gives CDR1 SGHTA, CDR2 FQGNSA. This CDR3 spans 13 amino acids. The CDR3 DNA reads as TGTGCCAGCAGCTCCTGGCAGGGGAATGAGCAGTTCTTC. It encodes CASSSWQGNEQFF.

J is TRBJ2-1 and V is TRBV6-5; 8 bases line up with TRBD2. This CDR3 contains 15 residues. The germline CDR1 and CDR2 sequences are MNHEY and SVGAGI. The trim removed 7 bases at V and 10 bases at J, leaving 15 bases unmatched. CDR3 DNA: TGTGCCAGCATCGACACGGGGGGGAGGGACGGGGAGCAGTTCTTC. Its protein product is CASIDTGGRDGEQFF.

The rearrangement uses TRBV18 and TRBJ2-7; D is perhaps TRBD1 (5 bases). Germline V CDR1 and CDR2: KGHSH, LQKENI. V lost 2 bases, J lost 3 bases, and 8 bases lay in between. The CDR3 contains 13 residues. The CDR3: CASSPGAHYEQYF. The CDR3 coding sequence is TGTGCCAGCTCACCAGGGGCCCACTACGAGCAGTACTTC.

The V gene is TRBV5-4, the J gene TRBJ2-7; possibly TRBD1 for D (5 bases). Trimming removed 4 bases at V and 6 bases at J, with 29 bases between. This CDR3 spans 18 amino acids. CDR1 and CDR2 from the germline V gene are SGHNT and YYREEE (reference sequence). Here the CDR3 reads CASSTKTQAPGRLGEQYF. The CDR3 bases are TGTGCCAGCAGCACCAAAACACAGGCCCCGGGTCGTCTGGGCGAGCAGTACTTC.

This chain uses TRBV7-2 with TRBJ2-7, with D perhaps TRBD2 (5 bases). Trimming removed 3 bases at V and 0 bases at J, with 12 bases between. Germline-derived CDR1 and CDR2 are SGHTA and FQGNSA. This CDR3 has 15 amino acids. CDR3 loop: CASSLRVTSSYEQYF. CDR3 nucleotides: TGTGCCAGCAGCTTGAGGGTTACTAGCTCCTACGAGCAGTACTTC. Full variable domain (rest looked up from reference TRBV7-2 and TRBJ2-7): GAGVSQSPSNKVTEKGKDVELRCDPISGHTALYWYRQSLGQGLEFLIYFQGNSAPDKSGLPSDRFSAERTGGSVSTLTIQRTQQEDSAVYLCASSLRVTSSYEQYFGPGTRLTVT.

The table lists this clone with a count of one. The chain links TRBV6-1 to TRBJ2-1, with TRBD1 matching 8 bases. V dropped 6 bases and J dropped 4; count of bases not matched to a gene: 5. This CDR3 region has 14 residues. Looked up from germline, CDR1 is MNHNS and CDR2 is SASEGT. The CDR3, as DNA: TGTGCCAGCAGGCGGGGACAGGAGTACAATGAGCAGTTCTTC. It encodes CASRRGQEYNEQFF.

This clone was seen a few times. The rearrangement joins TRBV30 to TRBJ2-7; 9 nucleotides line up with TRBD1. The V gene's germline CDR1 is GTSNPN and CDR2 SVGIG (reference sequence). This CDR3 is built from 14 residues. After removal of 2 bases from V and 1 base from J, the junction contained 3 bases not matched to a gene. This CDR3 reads CAWSRTGDSYEQYF. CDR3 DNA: TGTGCCTGGAGTCGGACAGGGGATTCCTACGAGCAGTACTTC.

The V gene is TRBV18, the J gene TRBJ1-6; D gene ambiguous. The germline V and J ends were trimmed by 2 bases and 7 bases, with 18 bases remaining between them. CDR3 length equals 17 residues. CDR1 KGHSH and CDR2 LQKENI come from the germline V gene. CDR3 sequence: CASSPNWIEGGNSPLHF. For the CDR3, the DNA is TGTGCCAGCTCACCAAATTGGATAGAGGGTGGCAATTCACCCCTCCACTTT.

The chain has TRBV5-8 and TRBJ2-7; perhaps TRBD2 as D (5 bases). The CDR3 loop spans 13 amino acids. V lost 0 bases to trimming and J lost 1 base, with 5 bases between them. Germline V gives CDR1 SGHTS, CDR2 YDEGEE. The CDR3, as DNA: TGTGCCAGCAGCTTGGCGGGGTCCTACGAGCAGTACTTC. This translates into CASSLAGSYEQYF.